The TCR beta chain described here comes from a study of T cell repertoires in cytomegalovirus infection. Study-wide context: The authors relied on CMV epitopes, both recently identified HLA-C-restricted and well-studied HLA-B-restricted. It can be stated that public TCR beta signatures indicated CMV infection as well as a matching HLA type.

From germline, CDR1 is MNHEY and CDR2 SVGAGI. Trimming took 0 bases from V and 7 from J; bases not matched to a gene: 12. This CDR3 spans 18 amino acids. In TCRdb, the reads were re-called with MiXCR into one record per CDR3 protein. The repertoire has some 120,000 distinct CDR3 sequences, around 30% of them found once; the top ten carry about 54%. This clonotype was counted a few times. Its cognate antigen is unknown. The source is a human donor in good health (CMV status not recorded). Some clones in this sample may be carry-over from other donors' samples. Sample: CD8+ T cells from cultured PBMCs, taken from culture after CMV antigen stimulation. The chain is built from TRBV6-5 and TRBJ2-3; TRBD2 aligns across 11 bases. In DNA form, the CDR3 reads TGTGCCAGCAGTTACTCCCTCCCGGCTAGCGGGGGGTACCATACGCAGTATTTT. Its protein is CASSYSLPASGGYHTQYF.